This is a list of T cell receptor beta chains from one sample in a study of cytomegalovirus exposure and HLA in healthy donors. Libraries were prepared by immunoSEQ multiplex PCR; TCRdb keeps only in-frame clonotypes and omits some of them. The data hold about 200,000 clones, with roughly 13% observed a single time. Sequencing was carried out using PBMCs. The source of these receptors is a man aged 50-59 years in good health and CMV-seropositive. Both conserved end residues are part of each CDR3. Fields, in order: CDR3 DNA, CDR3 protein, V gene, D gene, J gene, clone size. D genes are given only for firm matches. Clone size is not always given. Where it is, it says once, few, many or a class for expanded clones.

TGTGCCAGCACCTTTATTTCAGGAACCGAGCAGTACTTC,CASTFISGTEQYF,TRBV11-3,-,TRBJ2-7,-
TGCGCCAGCAGCCAACTCAGGACAGGGGTTAATGAAAAACTGTTTTTT,CASSQLRTGVNEKLFF,TRBV4-3,TRBD1,TRBJ1-4,-
TGTGCCAGCAGTTTATGGTCTAGCGGGGCCGCGAACACCGGGGAGCTGTTTTTT,CASSLWSSGAANTGELFF,TRBV28,TRBD2,TRBJ2-2,-
TGCAGCGTTGATAGGGGGGGTGGGAGGAACAATGAGCAGTTCTTC,CSVDRGGGRNNEQFF,TRBV29-1,-,TRBJ2-1,few
TGTGCCAGCAGCTTAGATACTAGCACAGATACGCAGTATTTT,CASSLDTSTDTQYF,TRBV7-2,-,TRBJ2-3,-
TGTGCCACCAGCCCAGACAGGTTATACTCTGGAAACACCATATATTTT,CATSPDRLYSGNTIYF,TRBV15,-,TRBJ1-3,few
TGTGCCAGCAGCTTACTAGGCAGCCTGGGCTACACCTTC,CASSLLGSLGYTF,TRBV7-2,-,TRBJ1-2,-
TGTGCCAGCAGTGTGGCAGGGGGCAGCAATCAGCCCCAGCATTTT,CASSVAGGSNQPQHF,TRBV2,TRBD1,TRBJ1-5,few
TGCAGCGCCGAAGGGACTCTAGGAGGTGAAGCTTTCTTT,CSAEGTLGGEAFF,TRBV29-1,-,TRBJ1-1,-
TGTGCCAGCAGCTTGGACGGCCCGGGGGGCAATCAGCCCCAGCATTTT,CASSLDGPGGNQPQHF,TRBV5-4,-,TRBJ1-5,once
TGCAGCGTTGAGGAGACAGGGGGCTGGAAAGAGACCCAGTACTTC,CSVEETGGWKETQYF,TRBV29-1,TRBD1,TRBJ2-5,-
TGTGCCAGCAGCTTGACCTCCTCGGGGGTCGGCTACACCTTC,CASSLTSSGVGYTF,TRBV5-5,-,TRBJ1-2,-
TGTGCCAGCAGCCTCGGGGGGTTCTATGGCTACACCTTC,CASSLGGFYGYTF,TRBV7-9,-,TRBJ1-2,few
TGTGCCAGCAGCTTAGCCCCGACTAGCTACAATGAGCAGTTCTTC,CASSLAPTSYNEQFF,TRBV7-8,-,TRBJ2-1,few
TGTGCCAGCAGCTCCGGGACTTCCTCCTACGAGCAGTACTTC,CASSSGTSSYEQYF,TRBV7-2,-,TRBJ2-7,-
TGTGCCAGCTCATATGCGGGGGAATACAATGAGCAGTTCTTC,CASSYAGEYNEQFF,TRBV18,TRBD2,TRBJ2-1,-
TGTGCCAGCAGCTTAGTGCGGGGGGTCGGGAATGAGCAGTTCTTC,CASSLVRGVGNEQFF,TRBV11-2,TRBD2,TRBJ2-1,few
TGTGCCAGCGGAGGTGGGCTTGAAGCTTTCTTT,CASGGGLEAFF,TRBV6-5,-,TRBJ1-1,many
TGTGCCAGCAGCCCGACAGGGAACACTGAAGCTTTCTTT,CASSPTGNTEAFF,TRBV6-5,-,TRBJ1-1,few
TGTGCCAGCAGCCCATCCGTGAAGACTAGCGGGGGGGAGACCCAGTACTTC,CASSPSVKTSGGETQYF,TRBV5-4,TRBD2,TRBJ2-5,few
TGCGCCAGCAGCTTGGAGCAGGGTGGCCACTATGGCTACACCTTC,CASSLEQGGHYGYTF,TRBV5-1,-,TRBJ1-2,-
TGTGCCAGCGGCCCGGGGGCCAACGTCCTGACTTTC,CASGPGANVLTF,TRBV7-2,-,TRBJ2-6,few
TGTGCTAGTGGGGGGCCCACAGATACGCAGTATTTT,CASGGPTDTQYF,TRBV12-5,-,TRBJ2-3,-
TGTGCCAGCAGCTTAGGGCTCCGGCAGGAGGTCCCCTACGAGCAGTACTTC,CASSLGLRQEVPYEQYF,TRBV7-9,-,TRBJ2-7,few
TGTGCCAGCAGTATTGGACTAGCGGGGTCAGATACGCAGTATTTT,CASSIGLAGSDTQYF,TRBV27,TRBD2,TRBJ2-3,-
TGTGCCAGCTGGGCCCCGGGAGAGACTGAAGCTTTCTTT,CASWAPGETEAFF,TRBV6-1,-,TRBJ1-1,few
TGCAGCGCGGTCCAGGGAGGCTATGGCTACACCTTC,CSAVQGGYGYTF,TRBV29-1,-,TRBJ1-2,few
TGTGCCTGGAGTCCGTCGGACAGGGTATCTGTTCAGCCCCAGCATTTT,CAWSPSDRVSVQPQHF,TRBV30,TRBD1,TRBJ1-5,-
TGTGCCAGCAGCCTAGCGGGGGTGGACACAGATACGCAGTATTTT,CASSLAGVDTDTQYF,TRBV9,TRBD2,TRBJ2-3,few
TGTGCCAGCAGCGCGGGAGAAGATTCACCCCTCCACTTT,CASSAGEDSPLHF,TRBV6-1,-,TRBJ1-6,-
TGTGCCAGCAGCCCCAGGGTTAGAAACACCATATATTTT,CASSPRVRNTIYF,TRBV14,-,TRBJ1-3,-
TGTGCCAGCAGCCCGACGCGACAGGGCCAAGAGACCCAGTACTTC,CASSPTRQGQETQYF,TRBV5-6,TRBD1,TRBJ2-5,-
TGTGCCAGCAGCGGGATCGACAGGGCTACTGAAGCTTTCTTT,CASSGIDRATEAFF,TRBV2,TRBD1,TRBJ1-1,few
TGTGCCAGCAGCGTAGGACAGGGGGCTGAAGGCTACACCTTC,CASSVGQGAEGYTF,TRBV5-4,TRBD1,TRBJ1-2,-